The 26 T cell receptor beta chains given below trace back to one sample, sequenced in a study of response to subunit inactivated influenza vaccine. Each CDR3 protein is one row after TCRdb ran MiXCR on the RT-PCR reads. The repertoire holds 560,000 or so distinct CDR3 sequences, 6% to 9% seen once, with approximately 13% in the top ten. The sequencing used PBMCs from blood, collected 23 to 25 months after vaccination. The receptors were sampled from a man between 50 and 69 years old who received an inactivated influenza vaccine.

This clonotype was seen at least ten times. The chain has TRBV7-2 and TRBJ2-3; 9 nucleotides align to TRBD1. This CDR3 contains 12 residues. The germline CDR1 and CDR2 sequences are SGHTA and FQGNSA. V lost 2 bases and J lost 13; bases outside the gene matches: 4. The CDR3 sequence: CASSLTGQGEYF. The CDR3 DNA reads as TGTGCCAGCAGCTTAACGGGACAGGGAGAGTATTTT.

This clonotype was recorded many times. The rearrangement uses TRBV6-6 and TRBJ1-2, with 8 bases that match TRBD1. With V trimmed by 4 bases and J by 7 bases, 5 bases remained unmatched. The CDR3 contains 13 residues. The germline gives CDR1 MNHNY, CDR2 SVGAGI (reference sequence). The CDR3 nucleotides are TGTGCCAGCAGTTTGGACAGGGAGGGTGGCTACACCTTC. This translates into CASSLDREGGYTF.

This clonotype was detected ten times or more. V usage is TRBV29-1 and J usage is TRBJ1-4; D gene unclear. With 1 base removed from V and 8 bases from J, the gap between germline ends came to 8 bases. This CDR3 spans 12 amino acids. Germline CDR1 is SQVTM and CDR2 is ANQGSEA. The CDR3 reads CSVEVTREKLFF. Written as DNA, the CDR3 is TGCAGCGTTGAAGTTACACGGGAAAAACTGTTTTTT.

The gene calls are TRBV6-6 and TRBJ1-1; possible D gene TRBD1, 5 bases. Germline V gives CDR1 MNHNY, CDR2 SVGAGI (reference sequence). V lost 6 bases, J lost 3 bases, and 11 bases lay in between. The CDR3 spans 13 residues. The CDR3 sequence: CASSQGLYTEAFF. The CDR3 region has the DNA TGTGCCAGCAGCCAGGGACTGTACACTGAAGCTTTCTTT.

This clonotype was observed many times. The V and J genes are TRBV12-3 or TRBV12-4 and TRBJ1-2; D not certain. V gave up 3 bases and J gave up 6 bases, with 14 bases separating them. This CDR3 comprises 14 residues. The CDR3 DNA follows: TGTGCCAGCAGTTTCGGGGTCTCCGAGAATGGCTACACCTTC. Protein: CASSFGVSENGYTF.

There are a few counts of this clonotype. The chain combines TRBV6-1 with TRBJ1-6, with 10 bases that match TRBD1. The V and J ends lost 6 bases and 12 bases, in that order; junction bases with no gene match: 8. The CDR3 spans 14 residues. Germline loops: CDR1 MNHNS, CDR2 SASEGT. The CDR3 DNA reads TGTGCCAGCAGCAAGGACAGGGGGAAGATACCCCTCCACTTT. It encodes CASSKDRGKIPLHF.

This clonotype was seen more than once but under ten times. V is TRBV7-2 and J is TRBJ1-1; 8 bases agree with TRBD1. From germline, CDR1 is SGHTA and CDR2 FQGNSA. This CDR3 comprises 14 residues. V shed 5 bases and J 4 bases; nucleotides not matched to a gene: 6. This CDR3 is CASSRDRMGTEAFF. DNA for the CDR3: TGTGCCAGCAGCAGGGACAGGATGGGCACTGAAGCTTTCTTT. Using reference TRBV7-2 and TRBJ1-1 for the parts outside the CDR3, the full variable domain is GAGVSQSPSNKVTEKGKDVELRCDPISGHTALYWYRQSLGQGLEFLIYFQGNSAPDKSGLPSDRFSAERTGGSVSTLTIQRTQQEDSAVYLCASSRDRMGTEAFFGQGTRLTVV.

The gene calls are TRBV20-1 and TRBJ2-3, with TRBD2 matching over 10 bases. CDR3 length equals 18 residues. J gave up 1 base and V 1 base, and 11 bases lay outside the gene matches. The germline V gene encodes CDR1 DFQATT and CDR2 SNEGSKA (reference sequence). DNA of the CDR3: TGCAGTGCTAGAGTACCCAGCGGGAGGGGTTTTGGCACAGATACGCAGTATTTT. It is translated as CSARVPSGRGFGTDTQYF.

This clonotype has only a few counts. The rearrangement uses TRBV6-1 and TRBJ2-3; 7 positions match TRBD2. V dropped 6 bases and J dropped 2; count of bases not matched to a gene: 8. Germline V gene data show CDR1 as MNHNS and CDR2 as SASEGT. The CDR3 totals 15 residues. The CDR3 DNA reads TGTGCCAGCAGGGCCGGGACTACCTACACAGATACGCAGTATTTT. Amino acids: CASRAGTTYTDTQYF.

V gene TRBV14 combines with J gene TRBJ2-7; no firm D call. This CDR3 has 14 amino acids. The germline V and J ends were trimmed by 1 base and 1 base, with 8 bases remaining between them. Germline CDR1 is SGHDN and CDR2 is FVKESK. CDR3 region: CASSQVAQSYEQYF. CDR3 in DNA: TGTGCCAGCAGCCAAGTCGCCCAATCCTACGAGCAGTACTTC.

V gene TRBV12-3 or TRBV12-4 combines with J gene TRBJ1-4, with unresolved D. The CDR3 covers 12 residues. V was cut by 7 bases and J by 4 bases, with 7 bases left in between. The CDR3 DNA reads TGTGCCAGCACACGGCTTAATGAAAAACTGTTTTTT. It encodes CASTRLNEKLFF.

This clonotype was seen a few times. The chain couples TRBV20-1 to TRBJ1-5; 9 nucleotides line up with TRBD1. This CDR3 spans 15 amino acids. The germline CDR1 and CDR2 sequences are DFQATT and SNEGSKA (reference sequence). V lost 5 bases, J lost 5 bases, and 10 bases stayed unmatched. The CDR3 is CSAAGGQGNDQPQHF. The DNA of the CDR3 is TGCAGTGCTGCGGGGGGACAGGGTAATGATCAGCCCCAGCATTTT.

This clonotype was counted many times. This chain links TRBV11-2 with TRBJ1-1, with D possibly being TRBD1 (6 bases). This CDR3 has 16 residues. Germline values: CDR1 SGHAT, CDR2 FQNNGV. V was clipped by 1 base and J by 4 bases, with 16 bases between them. The CDR3 coding sequence is TGTGCCAGCAGCTTAGGGCGCTTTAGCAGGGGCACTGAAGCTTTCTTT. Translation: CASSLGRFSRGTEAFF.

This clonotype was counted only a few times. This sequence joins TRBV7-9 and TRBJ2-1; D perhaps matches TRBD2 (5 bases). The V end was cut by 4 bases, the J end by 6 bases, with 16 bases between. This CDR3 is 15 amino acids long. Germline CDR1 is SEHNR and CDR2 is FQNEAQ (reference sequence). CDR3 protein: CASSSMRVAPNEQFF. CDR3 DNA sequence: TGTGCCAGCAGCTCGATGAGGGTAGCACCCAATGAGCAGTTCTTC.

This clonotype was counted between two and nine times. The chain couples TRBV30 to TRBJ1-4, with D perhaps matching TRBD1 (5 bases). The CDR3 runs to 13 residues. The germline V gene has CDR1 GTSNPN and CDR2 SVGIG (reference sequence). Trimming cost V 0 bases and J 6 bases, with 8 bases left between them. CDR3 bases: TGTGCCTGGAGTGTACCGGGGGATGAAAAACTGTTTTTT. Residues: CAWSVPGDEKLFF.

This clonotype has a count of ten or more. The chain has TRBV7-9 and TRBJ2-2; the D gene is possibly TRBD1 (5 bases). The V end was cut by 6 bases, the J end by 5 bases, with 10 bases between. The CDR3 is 13 amino acids. Germline CDR1 SEHNR, CDR2 FQNEAQ (reference sequence). CDR3 bases: TGTGCCAGCAGGCGGCCAGGGACCGGGGAGCTGTTTTTT. It yields the protein CASRRPGTGELFF.

This clonotype has at least ten counts. The V gene is TRBV28, the J gene TRBJ1-1, with 7 bases matching TRBD1. The CDR3 is made up of 15 amino acids. J lost 0 bases, V lost 4 bases, and 5 bases had no gene match. Looked up from germline, CDR1 is MDHEN and CDR2 is SYDVKM. The CDR3 DNA sequence: TGTGCCAGCAGTTCTCCGACAGGGTTGAACACTGAAGCTTTCTTT. Its protein product is CASSSPTGLNTEAFF.

At least ten counts were recorded for this clonotype. This chain uses TRBV6-1 with TRBJ1-3, with 7 bases matching TRBD1. Germline V gives CDR1 MNHNS, CDR2 SASEGT. The V gene end was trimmed by 6 bases and the J gene end by 2 bases; junction bases not matched to a gene: 4. The CDR3 length is 14 residues. CDR3 bases: TGTGCCAGCAGAGAACAGGGGACTGGAAACACCATATATTTT. Protein sequence: CASREQGTGNTIYF.

This clonotype was seen at least ten times. The chain couples TRBV7-2 to TRBJ2-7; the match to TRBD2 covers 13 bases. Looked up from germline, CDR1 is SGHTA and CDR2 is FQGNSA. The CDR3 is made up of 17 amino acids. After removal of 2 bases from V and 0 bases from J, the junction contained 4 bases not matched to a gene. In nucleotides, the CDR3 is TGTGCCAGCAGCTTAAGCCGGACTAGCGGGAGCTCCTACGAGCAGTACTTC. It translates to CASSLSRTSGSSYEQYF.

This rearrangement joins TRBV6-5 to TRBJ1-2; 7 nucleotides line up with TRBD1. Germline CDR1 reads MNHEY; CDR2 reads SVGAGI. Trimming removed 6 bases from V and 8 bases from J; junction bases left unmatched: 15. This CDR3 comprises 15 residues. The CDR3 DNA is TGTGCCAGCAGCTCCTCATGGAGGGGGCGTGCAGGCTACACCTTC. This codes for CASSSSWRGRAGYTF.

J is TRBJ1-5 and V is TRBV20-1; a weak D match, TRBD1 (5 bases). The ends were cut back, 0 bases at V and 0 bases at J, with 15 bases in the middle. The V gene's germline CDR1 is DFQATT and CDR2 SNEGSKA (reference sequence). This CDR3 has 17 residues. DNA for the CDR3: TGCAGTGCTAGAGATGCGGGGACCGAGAATAGCAATCAGCCCCAGCATTTT. Amino acid sequence: CSARDAGTENSNQPQHF.

The gene calls are TRBV15 and TRBJ2-7; D may be TRBD2 (6 bases). The CDR3 runs 12 residues. Trimming pared 5 bases from V and 5 bases from J, leaving 10 bases between. Germline values: CDR1 LNHNV, CDR2 YYDKDF (reference sequence). CDR3 residues: CATSAEGNEQYF. The CDR3 DNA reads as TGTGCCACCAGCGCGGAGGGGAACGAGCAGTACTTC.

This clonotype was recorded many times. This sequence joins TRBV7-6 and TRBJ2-5; the match to TRBD1 covers 7 bases. Germline V gene sequence: CDR1 SGHVS, CDR2 FNYEAQ. V dropped 5 bases and J dropped 2; count of bases not matched to a gene: 8. The CDR3 has 15 amino acids. CDR3 in DNA: TGTGCCAGCAGCGCACCGACAGGGAAACAAGAGACCCAGTACTTC. Translating it yields CASSAPTGKQETQYF. Using reference TRBV7-6 and TRBJ2-5 for the parts outside the CDR3, the full variable domain is GAGVSQSPRYKVTKRGQDVALRCDPISGHVSLYWYRQALGQGPEFLTYFNYEAQQDKSGLPNDRFSAERPEGSISTLTIQRTEQRDSAMYRCASSAPTGKQETQYFGPGTRLLVL.

The table lists this clonotype with many counts. This chain joins TRBV10-3 and TRBJ2-7; D possibly corresponds to TRBD2 (6 bases). The CDR3 is 12 amino acids. The V and J ends lost 6 bases and 0 bases respectively, with 6 bases between them. The V gene's germline CDR1 is ENHRY and CDR2 SYGVKD. CDR3 DNA sequence: TGTGCCATCAGGCGGGGCTCCTACGAGCAGTACTTC. Protein sequence: CAIRRGSYEQYF.

This clonotype was seen a few times. The V call is TRBV4-3, the J call TRBJ2-5; D is possibly TRBD1 (6 bases). The CDR3 is 16 amino acids. Germline CDR1 is LGHNA and CDR2 is YSLEER. V was trimmed by 1 base and J by 2 bases, leaving 14 bases between them. The CDR3 DNA follows: TGCGCCAGCAGCCAAGGGACAGCGGAGAAACAAGAGACCCAGTACTTC. It is translated as CASSQGTAEKQETQYF.

The table lists this clonotype with a few counts. One end of the junction does not line up with germline, which may come from a read error. This chain links TRBV4-3 with TRBJ1-6; no clear D gene. CDR1 is LGHNA and CDR2 is YSLEER in the germline V gene. The CDR3 runs to 15 residues. CDR3 sequence reads: CASSQETSYNSPLHF. The CDR3 region has the DNA TGCGCCAGCAGTCAAGAGACCTCCTATAATTCACCCCTCCACTTT.